This TCR beta chain is from a study of T cell repertoires in cytomegalovirus infection. The CDR3 is 14 amino acids. J gave up 6 bases and V 6 bases, and 7 bases lay outside the gene matches. This clonotype was seen only a few times. The antigen remains unidentified. TCRdb fed the reads into MiXCR, producing one record per CDR3 protein. The repertoire includes some 310,000 distinct CDR3 sequences, 25% of them detected once, and 13% sits in the top ten. This receptor was identified in a human donor in good health (CMV status not recorded). Some clones in this sample may be carry-over from other donors' samples. The sample was cultured PBMCs, taken from culture after CMV antigen stimulation. The chain is built from TRBV12-3 or TRBV12-4 and TRBJ2-2; 7 bases are shared with TRBD1. The CDR3 reads CASSPDRAPGELFF. The DNA of the CDR3 is TGTGCCAGCAGCCCCGACAGGGCGCCCGGGGAGCTGTTTTTT.